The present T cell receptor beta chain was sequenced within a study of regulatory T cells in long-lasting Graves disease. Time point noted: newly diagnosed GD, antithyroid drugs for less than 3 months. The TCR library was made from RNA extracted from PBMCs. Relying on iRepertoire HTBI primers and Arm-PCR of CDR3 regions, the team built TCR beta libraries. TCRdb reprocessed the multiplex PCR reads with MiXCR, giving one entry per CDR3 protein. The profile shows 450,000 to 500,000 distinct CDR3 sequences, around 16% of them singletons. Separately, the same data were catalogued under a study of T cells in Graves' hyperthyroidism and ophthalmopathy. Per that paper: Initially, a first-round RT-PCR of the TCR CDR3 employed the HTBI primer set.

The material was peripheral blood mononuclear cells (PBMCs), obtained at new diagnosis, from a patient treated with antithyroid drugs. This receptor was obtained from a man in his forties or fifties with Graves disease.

CDR3 coding DNA: TGTGCCAGCAGCTTAACGTCTCGCGGCTCCACCGGGGAGCTGTTTTTT. Its translation is CASSLTSRGSTGELFF. The V gene is TRBV7-3, the J gene TRBJ2-2; the D is unclear. The ends were cut back, 0 bases at V and 4 bases at J, with 12 bases in the middle. Looked up from germline, CDR1 is SGHTA and CDR2 is FQGTGA. CDR3 length: 16 residues.